This T cell receptor beta chain was obtained from a study of shared clonotypes between healthy human individuals. The protocol was immunoSEQ multiplex PCR, while the TCRdb copy is restricted to in-frame clones and leaves out a portion. Of around 700,000 clones listed, about 78% are singletons. Trimming left V 5 bases short and J 3 bases short, with 5 bases between. CDR3 length: 11 amino acids. Germline V gene lookup returns CDR1 SNHLY and CDR2 FYNNEI. The sequenced sample was memory CD4+ T cells sorted from blood. The subset was: CD45RA-negative fraction. This receptor was identified in a woman aged 25 to 39 in good health. This chain links TRBV2 with TRBJ2-7; no firm D call. As DNA, the CDR3 is TGTGCCAGCAGTACCCACTACGAGCAGTACTTC. Residues: CASSTHYEQYF. Supplemented by reference TRBV2 and TRBJ2-7, the full variable domain reads EPEVTQTPSHQVTQMGQEVILRCVPISNHLYFYWYRQILGQKVEFLVSFYNNEISEKSEIFDDQFSVERPDGSNFTLKIRSTKLEDSAMYFCASSTHYEQYFGPGTRLTVT.